The clone carrying this TCR beta chain was seen only once. The antigen is not known. The data are from a study of blood T cells in healthy people across ages. Study in general: Capture by template switching was about one barcoded beta molecule per two T cells. Study-wide points: A strong correlation between TCR beta diversity and naive T cell percentage was seen. With age, beta diversity per million T cells declined roughly linearly, significantly by approximately 41.

Peripheral blood, roughly 9.1 milliliters per donor, was collected. CDR3 length: 17 residues. The V and J ends lost 2 bases and 2 bases, in that order; junction bases with no gene match: 9. Germline V gives CDR1 SGHRS, CDR2 YFSETQ. A J-beta primer mix and a sample-barcoded 5' primer were used in a second PCR of about 7 to 12 cycles. TCRdb used MiXCR to reprocess the 5' RACE reads, holding one entry per CDR3 protein. The sample records about 640,000 distinct CDR3 sequences, under 65% being singletons. V gene TRBV5-1 combines with J gene TRBJ2-3, with 9 nucleotides matching TRBD2. Specimen: blood. The sequence was obtained from a man in his 60s in good health. The CDR3 sequence is CASSFWSSGGITDTQYF. CDR3 coding DNA: TGCGCCAGCAGCTTTTGGAGTAGCGGGGGAATCACAGATACGCAGTATTTT.